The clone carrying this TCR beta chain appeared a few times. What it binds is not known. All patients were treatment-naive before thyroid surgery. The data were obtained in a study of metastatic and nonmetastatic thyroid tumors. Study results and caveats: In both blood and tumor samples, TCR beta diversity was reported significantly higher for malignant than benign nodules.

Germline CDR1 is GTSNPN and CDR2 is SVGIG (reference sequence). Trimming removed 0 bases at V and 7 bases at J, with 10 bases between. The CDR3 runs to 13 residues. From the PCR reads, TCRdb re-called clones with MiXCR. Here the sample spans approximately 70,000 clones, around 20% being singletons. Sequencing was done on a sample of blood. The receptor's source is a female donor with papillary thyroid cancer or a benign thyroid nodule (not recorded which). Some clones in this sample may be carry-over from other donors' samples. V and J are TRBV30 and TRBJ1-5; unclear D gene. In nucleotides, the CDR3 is TGTGCCTGGAGTGTCGGGGAAGGGCAGCCCCAGCATTTT. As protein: CAWSVGEGQPQHF.